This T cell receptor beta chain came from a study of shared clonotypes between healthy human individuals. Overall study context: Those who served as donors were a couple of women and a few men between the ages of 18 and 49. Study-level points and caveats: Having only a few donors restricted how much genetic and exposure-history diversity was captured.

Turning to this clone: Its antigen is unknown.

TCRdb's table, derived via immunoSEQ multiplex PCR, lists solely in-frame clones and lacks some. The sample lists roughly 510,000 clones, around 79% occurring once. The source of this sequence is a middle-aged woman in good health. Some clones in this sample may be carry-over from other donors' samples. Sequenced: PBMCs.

The CDR3 loop is CASGQGRETQYF. CDR3 sequence (DNA): TGTGCCAGTGGACAGGGGCGAGAGACCCAGTACTTC. V gene TRBV2 combines with J gene TRBJ2-5, with 9 bases identical to TRBD1. CDR3 length equals 12 residues. Germline V CDR1 and CDR2: SNHLY, FYNNEI. V was pared by 9 bases and J by 4 bases, with 3 bases of the junction left unmatched.